The rows below give T cell receptor beta chains drawn from one sample of a study of blood T cell repertoires in COVID-19. The data were produced by immunoSEQ multiplex PCR, yet TCRdb's version contains in-frame clones alone and is incomplete. The sample shows 120,000 or so clones, more than 75% of them seen only once. Specimen: peripheral blood. The receptors here all came from a man aged 50 or older with acute or convalescent COVID-19. Each CDR3 is given with its conserved first and last residue. D genes are given only for firm matches. For some rows the clone size is stated as once, few or many, or as a class when expanded; others skip it.

DNA	CDR3	V	J	D	length	size
TGTGCCAGCGAGGCGGGCCTATCCACAGATACGCAGTATTTT	CASEAGLSTDTQYF	TRBV2	TRBJ2-3	-	14	once
TGTGCCAGCAGCCCAGGGACAGGGTCGGGCTACACCTTC	CASSPGTGSGYTF	TRBV7-6	TRBJ1-2	TRBD1	13	many
TGTGCCAGCAGCTTGGCTAGCGGCCAAGAGACCCAGTACTTC	CASSLASGQETQYF	TRBV7-8	TRBJ2-5	TRBD2	14	-
TGTGCCAGTAGTAACCAATTGGACAGGGGGGTTGACTACACCTTC	CASSNQLDRGVDYTF	TRBV19	TRBJ1-2	TRBD1	15	-
TGTGCCAGCCTCTCTGGAAACACCATATATTTT	CASLSGNTIYF	TRBV6-5	TRBJ1-3	-	11	few
TGTGCCAGTAGTATCTCAGGGGGCGCAGGGACCGGGGAGCTGTTTTTT	CASSISGGAGTGELFF	TRBV19	TRBJ2-2	TRBD1	16	once
TGTGCCAGCAGTGAACCTATTAGCGGGAGGGAACAGACCCAGTACTTC	CASSEPISGREQTQYF	TRBV6-1	TRBJ2-5	TRBD2	16	-
TGTGCCAGCAGTTTAAAGACAGGGGGCACCGGGGAGCTGTTTTTT	CASSLKTGGTGELFF	TRBV27	TRBJ2-2	TRBD1	15	-
TGTGCCAGCAGAGGTGGGCTAGCGGGAGCCGAGCAGTACTTC	CASRGGLAGAEQYF	TRBV3-1/TRBV3-2	TRBJ2-7	TRBD2	14	-
TGTGCTAGTGGTTTGGCCCTAGCGGGAGGCCGGAATGAGCAGTTCTTC	CASGLALAGGRNEQFF	TRBV12-5	TRBJ2-1	TRBD2	16	-
TGTGCCAGCAGCGTAGGGCTAGCGGGAGGGCCGGCGGAAAATGAGCAGTTCTTC	CASSVGLAGGPAENEQFF	TRBV9	TRBJ2-1	TRBD2	18	-
TGTGCCAGCAGTTTGCGGGGGCTAGCGGGGTACAATGAGCAGTTCTTC	CASSLRGLAGYNEQFF	TRBV28	TRBJ2-1	TRBD2	16	-
TGTGCCATCAGTGAGTCGGCAGGGAGAAACACCATATATTTT	CAISESAGRNTIYF	TRBV10-3	TRBJ1-3	-	14	-
TGTGCCAGCAGCTTAGGGTTTGGGGGCGGGGGCAACTACGAGCAGTACTTC	CASSLGFGGGGNYEQYF	TRBV7-9	TRBJ2-7	-	17	-
TGTGCCAGTAGTATCGGACAGGGCAACATTCAGTACTTC	CASSIGQGNIQYF	TRBV19	TRBJ2-4	TRBD1	13	few
TGCGCCAGCAGCCAAGCGGACAGAAATTATCAGCCCCAGCATTTT	CASSQADRNYQPQHF	TRBV4-1	TRBJ1-5	-	15	-
TGTGCCAGCAGCTCCGGGGGGGGGCTAGCAGATACGCAGTATTTT	CASSSGGGLADTQYF	TRBV7-2	TRBJ2-3	TRBD2	15	-
TGTGCCAGCAGTTTAGCGGCCTCAGATACGCAGTATTTT	CASSLAASDTQYF	TRBV12-3/TRBV12-4	TRBJ2-3	-	13	-
TGTGCCAGCAGGAGCGGGAGAGGTTACGAGCAGTACTTC	CASRSGRGYEQYF	TRBV6-5	TRBJ2-7	TRBD2	13	-
TGCAGCGTTCCACGAGGGGGCCATCCTTATAATTCACCCCTCCACTTT	CSVPRGGHPYNSPLHF	TRBV29-1	TRBJ1-6	TRBD1	16	few
TGTGCCAGTAGTTCCGCGAGACTAGCGGGTAATGAGCAGTTCTTC	CASSSARLAGNEQFF	TRBV19	TRBJ2-1	TRBD2	15	-
TGCGCCAGCAGCGCCACGGTGGGGGGTTGGGCTGAAGCTTTCTTT	CASSATVGGWAEAFF	TRBV5-1	TRBJ1-1	-	15	-
TGCGCCAGCAGCTTGGGAGACAGGGTTTTCACAGATACGCAGTATTTT	CASSLGDRVFTDTQYF	TRBV5-1	TRBJ2-3	TRBD1	16	-
TGTGCCAGCAGTTACTCGGGACAGGGCATGGCCAACTATGGCTACACCTTC	CASSYSGQGMANYGYTF	TRBV6-2/TRBV6-3	TRBJ1-2	TRBD1	17	-
TGTGCCAGCAGAGGGGGGGTTTTGAGCTACACCTTC	CASRGGVLSYTF	TRBV6-4	TRBJ1-2	-	12	-
TGTGCCAGCAGCTCCGACAGGGTGTTTGAAAAACTGTTTTTT	CASSSDRVFEKLFF	TRBV7-9	TRBJ1-4	TRBD1	14	-
TGCGCCAGCAGGCAGGGACAGGGCGTCTCTTCTGAGCAGTTCTTC	CASRQGQGVSSEQFF	TRBV10-2	TRBJ2-1	TRBD1	15	-
TGTGCCAGTAGCACGGGACTTATTACGAACACCGGGGAGCTGTTTTTT	CASSTGLITNTGELFF	TRBV19	TRBJ2-2	-	16	-
TGTGCCAGCAGTTCCCCCCAGGGGGAGCTGTTTTTT	CASSSPQGELFF	TRBV12-3/TRBV12-4	TRBJ2-2	-	12	-
TGTGCCAGCAGTTACGGCTTGACTGGAAACACCATATATTTT	CASSYGLTGNTIYF	TRBV6-5	TRBJ1-3	-	14	-
TGTGCCAGCCGGGGGGGATTAGGCACTGAAGCTTTCTTT	CASRGGLGTEAFF	TRBV6-6	TRBJ1-1	-	13	few
TGTGCCAGCAGCCGGACTAGCGGCGACTCCTACGAGCAGTACTTC	CASSRTSGDSYEQYF	TRBV11-3	TRBJ2-7	TRBD2	15	-